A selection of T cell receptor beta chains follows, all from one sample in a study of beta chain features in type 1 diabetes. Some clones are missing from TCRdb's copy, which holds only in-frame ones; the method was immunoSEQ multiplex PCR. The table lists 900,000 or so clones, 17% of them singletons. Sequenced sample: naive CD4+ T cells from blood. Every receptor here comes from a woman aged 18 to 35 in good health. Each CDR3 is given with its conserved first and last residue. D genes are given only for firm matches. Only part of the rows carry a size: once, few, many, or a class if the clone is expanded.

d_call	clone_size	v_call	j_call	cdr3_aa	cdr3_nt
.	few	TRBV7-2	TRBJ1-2	CASSTRTGGYGYTF	TGTGCCAGCAGCACACGAACCGGGGGCTATGGCTACACCTTC
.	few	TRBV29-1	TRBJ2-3	CSVAAGASTDTQYF	TGCAGCGTTGCCGCGGGTGCCAGCACAGATACGCAGTATTTT
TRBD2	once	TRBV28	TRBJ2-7	CASSLAASGAYEQYF	TGTGCCAGCAGTCTGGCGGCTAGCGGAGCCTACGAGCAGTACTTC
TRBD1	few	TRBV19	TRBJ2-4	CASSVRQGPLAKNIQYF	TGTGCCAGTAGTGTTCGACAGGGGCCTCTAGCCAAAAACATTCAGTACTTC
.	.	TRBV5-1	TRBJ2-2	CASSSQITGELFF	TGCGCCAGCAGCTCTCAAATCACCGGGGAGCTGTTTTTT
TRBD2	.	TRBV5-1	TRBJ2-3	CASSILAGGSDTQYF	TGCGCCAGCAGTATTCTAGCGGGAGGATCAGATACGCAGTATTTT
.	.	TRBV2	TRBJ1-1	CASNRVMDTEAFF	TGTGCCAGTAACAGGGTTATGGACACTGAAGCTTTCTTT
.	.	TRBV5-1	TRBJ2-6	CASSSPRGSGANVLTF	TGCGCCAGCAGCTCCCCCCGGGGCTCTGGGGCCAACGTCCTGACTTTC
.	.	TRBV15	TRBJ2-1	CATSRGGGGEQFF	TGTGCCACCAGCAGAGGTGGGGGAGGTGAGCAGTTCTTC
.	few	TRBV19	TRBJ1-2	CASSRQTTSYGYTF	TGTGCCAGTAGTAGGCAGACTACCTCCTATGGCTACACCTTC
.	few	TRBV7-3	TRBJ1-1	CASSLFLNTEAFF	TGTGCCAGCAGCTTATTCCTTAATACTGAAGCTTTCTTT
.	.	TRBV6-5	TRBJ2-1	CASSFGGSYNEQFF	TGTGCCAGCAGTTTCGGGGGTAGCTACAATGAGCAGTTCTTC
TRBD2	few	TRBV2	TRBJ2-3	CASSEWVSGRTRKLTDTQYF	TGTGCCAGCAGTGAATGGGTCAGCGGGAGAACTCGTAAACTCACAGATACGCAGTATTTT
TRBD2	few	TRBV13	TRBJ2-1	CASSGRHTGGTYNEQFF	TGTGCCAGCAGCGGACGACATACGGGGGGGACATACAATGAGCAGTTCTTC
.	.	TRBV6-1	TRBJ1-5	CASGETVNQPQHF	TGTGCCAGCGGGGAGACAGTTAATCAGCCCCAGCATTTT
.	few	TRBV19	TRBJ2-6	CASSSPPRGSGANVLTF	TGTGCCAGTAGTAGCCCGCCGAGAGGGTCTGGGGCCAACGTCCTGACTTTC
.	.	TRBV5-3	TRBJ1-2	CASSFPGMGFYGYTF	TGTGCCAGCTCGTTTCCGGGGATGGGGTTTTATGGCTACACCTTC
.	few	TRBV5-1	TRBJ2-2	CASSSGRDGELFF	TGCGCCAGCAGCTCCGGACGGGACGGGGAGCTGTTTTTT
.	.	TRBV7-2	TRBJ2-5	CASSYSGPRQETQYF	TGTGCCAGCAGCTACAGCGGCCCACGACAAGAGACCCAGTACTTC
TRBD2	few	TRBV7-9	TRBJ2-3	CASSLGSGAIHTQYF	TGTGCCAGCAGCTTAGGTAGCGGGGCCATCCATACGCAGTATTTT
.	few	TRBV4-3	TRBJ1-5	CASSQDGGNQPQHF	TGCGCCAGCAGCCAAGATGGGGGAAATCAGCCCCAGCATTTT
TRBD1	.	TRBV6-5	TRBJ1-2	CASTVRTGGNYGYTF	TGTGCCAGCACCGTTCGTACAGGGGGCAACTATGGCTACACCTTC
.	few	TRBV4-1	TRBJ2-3	CASSQVMRARTDTQYF	TGCGCCAGCAGCCAAGTCATGAGGGCTCGCACAGATACGCAGTATTTT
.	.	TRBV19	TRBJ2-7	CASSTEGQQYF	TGTGCCAGTAGCACTGAAGGACAGCAGTACTTC
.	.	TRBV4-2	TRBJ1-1	CASSHASGMNTEAFF	TGTGCCAGCAGCCATGCATCCGGCATGAACACTGAAGCTTTCTTT
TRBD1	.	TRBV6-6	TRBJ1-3	CASSTDRGLNTIYF	TGTGCCAGCAGTACCGACAGGGGGCTGAACACCATATATTTT
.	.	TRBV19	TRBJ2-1	CASVRGNEQFF	TGTGCCAGTGTCAGGGGTAATGAGCAGTTCTTC
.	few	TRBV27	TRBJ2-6	CASSLGVFRGGGANVLTF	TGTGCCAGCAGTTTAGGGGTATTCAGGGGAGGTGGGGCCAACGTCCTGACTTTC
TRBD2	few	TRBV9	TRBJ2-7	CASSVGLAGHYEQYF	TGTGCCAGCAGCGTAGGTCTAGCGGGCCACTACGAGCAGTACTTC
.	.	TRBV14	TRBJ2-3	CASSQNEGDTQYF	TGTGCCAGCAGCCAAAATGAGGGGGATACGCAGTATTTT
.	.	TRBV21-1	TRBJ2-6	CASSKEWGLADISSGANVLTF	TGTGCCAGCAGCAAAGAGTGGGGACTAGCGGATATCAGCTCTGGGGCCAACGTCCTGACTTTC
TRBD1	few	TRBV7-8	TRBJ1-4	CASSLAGTGGEKLFF	TGTGCCAGCAGCTTAGCTGGGACAGGAGGTGAAAAACTGTTTTTT
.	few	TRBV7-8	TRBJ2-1	CASSLRRNEQFF	TGTGCCAGCAGCTTAAGGAGAAACGAGCAGTTCTTC
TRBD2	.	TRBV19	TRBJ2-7	CASSMGTSGRHEQYF	TGTGCCAGTAGTATGGGGACTAGCGGGAGGCACGAGCAGTACTTC
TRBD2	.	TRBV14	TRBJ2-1	CASSPSLAGGPFVFYNEQFF	TGTGCCAGCAGCCCGTCATTAGCGGGAGGGCCGTTTGTGTTCTACAATGAGCAGTTCTTC
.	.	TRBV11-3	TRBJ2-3	CASSLGHLTDTQYF	TGTGCCAGCAGCTTGGGACACCTCACAGATACGCAGTATTTT
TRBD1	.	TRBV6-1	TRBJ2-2	CASSAETGGRTGELFF	TGTGCCAGCAGTGCCGAGACAGGGGGTAGGACCGGGGAGCTGTTTTTT
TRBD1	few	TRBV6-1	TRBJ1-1	CASRPQGITEAFF	TGTGCCAGCAGGCCACAGGGGATCACTGAAGCTTTCTTT
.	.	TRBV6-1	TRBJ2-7	CASSRDGELYEQYF	TGTGCCAGCAGCCGGGACGGCGAACTATACGAGCAGTACTTC
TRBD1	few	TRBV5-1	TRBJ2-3	CASSSDRGTDTQYF	TGCGCCAGCAGCTCGGACAGGGGTACAGATACGCAGTATTTT
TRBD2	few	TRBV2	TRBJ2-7	CASSEGLAGGNPDEQYF	TGTGCCAGCAGTGAAGGGCTAGCGGGAGGGAATCCCGACGAGCAGTACTTC
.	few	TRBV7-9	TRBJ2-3	CASSSRLSTDTQYF	TGTGCCAGCAGCTCCCGACTGAGCACAGATACGCAGTATTTT
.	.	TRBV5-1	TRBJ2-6	CASSLFGGTPGANVLTF	TGCGCCAGCAGCTTGTTTGGGGGAACTCCTGGGGCCAACGTCCTGACTTTC
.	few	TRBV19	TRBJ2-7	CASSIGPDYEQYF	TGTGCCAGTAGTATAGGGCCCGACTACGAGCAGTACTTC
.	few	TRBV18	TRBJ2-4	CASQTRGAVDIQYF	TGTGCCAGCCAGACGCGGGGCGCGGTGGACATTCAGTACTTC
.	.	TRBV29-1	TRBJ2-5	CSAGGRKQETQYF	TGCAGCGCTGGAGGACGGAAACAAGAGACCCAGTACTTC
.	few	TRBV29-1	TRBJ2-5	CSVGGTARETQYF	TGCAGCGTCGGGGGGACAGCGAGAGAGACCCAGTACTTC
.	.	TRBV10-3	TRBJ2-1	CAISEGGGAYNEQFF	TGTGCCATCAGTGAAGGTGGCGGGGCCTACAATGAGCAGTTCTTC